This T cell receptor beta chain was sequenced for a study of shared clonotypes between healthy human individuals. The authors split each subset's genomic DNA evenly across several immunoSEQ plates. The replicate PCRs on unsorted PBMC were given about 320 ng DNA, which is 25,000 to 30,000 T cell genomes. Produced via immunoSEQ multiplex PCR; TCRdb's table is partial and in-frame only. The sample yields about half a million clones, 81% seen once. V shed 5 bases and J 4 bases; nucleotides not matched to a gene: 1. CDR1 is SGHTA and CDR2 is FQGNSA in the germline V gene. This CDR3 is 14 amino acids long. This chain connects TRBV7-2 to TRBJ2-1, with TRBD2 matching over 11 bases. This sequence originates from a woman in her forties in good health. Some clones in this sample may be carry-over from other donors' samples. The sequenced sample was PBMCs. The CDR3 DNA reads TGTGCCAGCAGCCGGACTAGCGGGTACAATGAGCAGTTCTTC. The encoded protein is CASSRTSGYNEQFF.